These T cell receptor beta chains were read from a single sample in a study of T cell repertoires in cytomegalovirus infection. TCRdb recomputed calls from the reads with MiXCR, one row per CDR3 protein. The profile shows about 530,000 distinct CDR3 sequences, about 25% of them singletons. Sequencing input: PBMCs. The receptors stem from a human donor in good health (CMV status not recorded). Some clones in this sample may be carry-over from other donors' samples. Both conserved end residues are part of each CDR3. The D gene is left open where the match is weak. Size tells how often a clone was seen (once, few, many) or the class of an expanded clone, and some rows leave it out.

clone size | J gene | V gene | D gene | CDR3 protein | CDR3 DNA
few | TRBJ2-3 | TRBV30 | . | CAWGKQATSTDTQYF | TGTGCCTGGGGAAAACAGGCAACTAGCACAGATACGCAGTATTTT
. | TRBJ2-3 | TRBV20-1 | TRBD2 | CSARPLGTSGGTDTQYF | TGCAGTGCTAGGCCCCTGGGGACTAGCGGGGGGACAGATACGCAGTATTTT
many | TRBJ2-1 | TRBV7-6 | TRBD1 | CASQGANNEQFF | TGTGCCAGCCAGGGGGCAAACAATGAGCAGTTCTTC
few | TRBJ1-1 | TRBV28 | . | CASKGWNTEAFF | TGTGCCAGCAAAGGCTGGAACACTGAAGCTTTCTTT
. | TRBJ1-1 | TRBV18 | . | CASSPFSPPEGNTEAFF | TGTGCCAGCTCACCGTTTAGCCCGCCCGAGGGGAACACTGAAGCTTTCTTT
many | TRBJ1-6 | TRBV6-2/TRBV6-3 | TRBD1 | CASKGPGQSSYNSPLHF | TGTGCCAGCAAAGGACCGGGACAGAGCTCCTATAATTCACCCCTCCACTTT
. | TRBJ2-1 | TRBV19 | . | CASGAKPGNEQFF | TGTGCCAGTGGTGCAAAACCAGGCAATGAGCAGTTCTTC
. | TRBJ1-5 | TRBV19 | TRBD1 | CASSLWRTGGHQPQHF | TGTGCCAGTAGTCTATGGCGGACAGGGGGTCATCAGCCCCAGCATTTT
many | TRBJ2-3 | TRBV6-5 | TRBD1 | CASSYSGQGFPDTQYF | TGTGCCAGCAGTTACTCGGGACAGGGTTTCCCAGATACGCAGTATTTT
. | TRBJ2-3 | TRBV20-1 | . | CSAGWTDVYRTDTQYF | TGCAGTGCTGGGTGGACTGACGTTTATCGCACAGATACGCAGTATTTT
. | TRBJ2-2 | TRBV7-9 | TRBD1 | CASSLRPNQGARSGELFF | TGTGCCAGCAGCTTAAGGCCCAACCAGGGGGCGCGGTCCGGGGAGCTGTTTTTT
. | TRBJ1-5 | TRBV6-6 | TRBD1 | CASSYSTGGRINQPQHF | TGTGCCAGCAGTTACTCGACAGGGGGGAGGATCAATCAGCCCCAGCATTTT
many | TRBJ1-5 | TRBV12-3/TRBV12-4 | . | CASTWVGGFGNQPQHF | TGTGCCAGCACCTGGGTAGGGGGGTTTGGCAATCAGCCCCAGCATTTT
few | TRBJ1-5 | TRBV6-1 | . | CASRGGPGNQPQHF | TGTGCCAGCCGGGGGGGCCCTGGCAATCAGCCCCAGCATTTT
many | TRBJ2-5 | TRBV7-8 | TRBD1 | CASTGDRRQETQYF | TGTGCCAGCACCGGGGACAGACGTCAAGAGACCCAGTACTTC
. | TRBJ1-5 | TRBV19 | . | CASSPRVGGGQPQHF | TGTGCCAGTAGTCCGAGGGTTGGAGGAGGGCAGCCCCAGCATTTT
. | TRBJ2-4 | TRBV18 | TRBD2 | CASSRLAGGKKGKNIQYF | TGTGCCAGCTCACGGCTAGCGGGAGGAAAAAAGGGCAAAAACATTCAGTACTTC
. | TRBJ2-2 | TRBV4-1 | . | CASSHGTANTGELFF | TGCGCCAGCAGCCATGGGACCGCGAACACCGGGGAGCTGTTTTTT
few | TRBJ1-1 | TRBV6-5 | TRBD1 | CASSFHQGDTEAFF | TGTGCCAGCAGTTTTCATCAGGGGGACACTGAAGCTTTCTTT
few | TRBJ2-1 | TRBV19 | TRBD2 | CASSRSSGMGNEQFF | TGTGCCAGTAGTCGATCTAGCGGGATGGGGAATGAGCAGTTCTTC
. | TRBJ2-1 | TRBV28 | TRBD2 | CASSLSSGRPNEQFF | TGTGCCAGCAGTTTATCCAGCGGGAGGCCAAATGAGCAGTTCTTC
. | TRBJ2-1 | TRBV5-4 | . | CASSTSNEQFF | TGTGCCAGCAGCACCTCCAATGAGCAGTTCTTC
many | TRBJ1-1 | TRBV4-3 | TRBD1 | CASRTGEGAEAFF | TGCGCCAGCAGAACAGGGGAGGGGGCTGAAGCTTTCTTT
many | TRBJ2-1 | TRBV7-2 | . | CASSLEGYFGNEQFF | TGTGCCAGCAGCTTAGAAGGGTACTTTGGCAATGAGCAGTTCTTC
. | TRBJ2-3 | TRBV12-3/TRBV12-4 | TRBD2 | CASSPQLGTSGSRDTQYF | TGTGCCAGCAGCCCACAACTGGGGACTAGCGGGAGTAGAGATACGCAGTATTTT
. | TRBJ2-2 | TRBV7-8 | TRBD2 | CASSLVAGGPGIGELFF | TGTGCCAGCAGCTTAGTAGCGGGAGGGCCTGGGATCGGGGAGCTGTTTTTT
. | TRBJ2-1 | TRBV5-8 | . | CASSSRVARSRWFRDNEQFF | TGTGCCAGCAGCTCGAGGGTGGCCCGCTCTAGATGGTTTCGTGACAATGAGCAGTTCTTC
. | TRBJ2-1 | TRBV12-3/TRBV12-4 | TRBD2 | CASRKAGAYNEQFF | TGTGCCAGCAGGAAAGCGGGAGCCTACAATGAGCAGTTCTTC
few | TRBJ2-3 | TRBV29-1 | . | CSVEDFEGLLTDTQYF | TGCAGCGTTGAAGATTTCGAAGGTCTTCTAACAGATACGCAGTATTTT
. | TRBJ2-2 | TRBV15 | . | CATSRDRGNGELFF | TGTGCCACCAGCAGAGATCGGGGTAACGGGGAGCTGTTTTTT
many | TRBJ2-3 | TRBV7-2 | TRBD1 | CASSRTGGADTQYF | TGTGCCAGCAGCCGTACAGGGGGCGCAGATACGCAGTATTTT
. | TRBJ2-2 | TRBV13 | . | CASSAHSSANTGELFF | TGTGCCAGCAGCGCTCACAGCTCAGCGAACACCGGGGAGCTGTTTTTT
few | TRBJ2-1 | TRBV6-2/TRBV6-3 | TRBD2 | CASSYSTSGGSYNEQFF | TGTGCCAGCAGTTACTCGACTAGCGGGGGCTCCTACAATGAGCAGTTCTTC
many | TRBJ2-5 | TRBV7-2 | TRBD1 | CASSLGTGGRPQETQYF | TGTGCCAGCAGCTTAGGGACAGGGGGCCGACCCCAAGAGACCCAGTACTTC
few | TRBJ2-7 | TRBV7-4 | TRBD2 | CASTPSTSGSYEQYF | TGTGCCAGCACCCCTTCTACTAGCGGGAGCTACGAGCAGTACTTC
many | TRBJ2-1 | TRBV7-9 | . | CASSLPRVRNEQFF | TGTGCCAGCAGCTTACCCAGAGTCAGGAATGAGCAGTTCTTC
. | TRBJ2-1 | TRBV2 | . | CASSPKGLSDEQFF | TGTGCCAGCAGTCCTAAGGGGCTCAGCGATGAGCAGTTCTTC
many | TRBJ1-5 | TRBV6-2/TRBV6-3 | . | CASSRRQGGEIDQPQHF | TGTGCCAGCAGTAGACGCCAGGGAGGGGAAATAGATCAGCCCCAGCATTTT
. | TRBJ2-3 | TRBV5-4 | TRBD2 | CASSHGTSGFRGDTQYF | TGTGCCAGCAGCCACGGGACTAGCGGGTTCCGGGGGGATACGCAGTATTTT
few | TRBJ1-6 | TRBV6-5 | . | CASGRSSYNSPLHF | TGTGCCAGCGGACGAAGCTCCTATAATTCACCCCTCCACTTT